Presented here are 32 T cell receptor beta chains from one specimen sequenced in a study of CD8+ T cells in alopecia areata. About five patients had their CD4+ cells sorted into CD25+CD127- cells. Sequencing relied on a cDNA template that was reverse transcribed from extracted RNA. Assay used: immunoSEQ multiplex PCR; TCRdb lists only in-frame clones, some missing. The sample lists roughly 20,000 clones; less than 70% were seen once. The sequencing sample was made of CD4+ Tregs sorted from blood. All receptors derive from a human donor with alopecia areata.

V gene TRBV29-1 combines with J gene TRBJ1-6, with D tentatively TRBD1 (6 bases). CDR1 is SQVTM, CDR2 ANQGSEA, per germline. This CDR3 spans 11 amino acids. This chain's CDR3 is CRGLRGSPLHF. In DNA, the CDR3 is TGCAGAGGACTCAGGGGCTCACCCCTCCACTTT.

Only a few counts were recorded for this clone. CDR3 residues: CASSYWDSYTEAFF. The CDR3 region has the DNA TGTGCCAGCTCCTATTGGGACAGCTACACTGAAGCTTTCTTT. The rearrangement links TRBV7-9 to TRBJ1-1; 7 nucleotides agree with TRBD1. CDR1 SEHNR and CDR2 FQNEAQ come from the germline V gene (reference sequence). V lost 8 bases to trimming and J lost 3 bases; unmatched junction nucleotides: 9. This CDR3 has 14 amino acids.

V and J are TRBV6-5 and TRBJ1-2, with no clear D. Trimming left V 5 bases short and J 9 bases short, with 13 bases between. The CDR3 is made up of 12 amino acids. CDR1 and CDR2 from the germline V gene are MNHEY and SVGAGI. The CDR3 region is CASSQTRRSYTF. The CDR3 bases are TGTGCCAGCAGTCAAACCAGACGGAGCTACACCTTC.

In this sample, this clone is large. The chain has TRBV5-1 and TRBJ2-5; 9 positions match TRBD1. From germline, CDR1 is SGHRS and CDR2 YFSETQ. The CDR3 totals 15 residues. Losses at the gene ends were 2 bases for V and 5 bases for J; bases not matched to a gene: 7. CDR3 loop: CASSFSDRGAETQYF. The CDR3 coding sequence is TGCGCCAGCAGCTTCTCGGACAGGGGAGCGGAGACCCAGTACTTC.

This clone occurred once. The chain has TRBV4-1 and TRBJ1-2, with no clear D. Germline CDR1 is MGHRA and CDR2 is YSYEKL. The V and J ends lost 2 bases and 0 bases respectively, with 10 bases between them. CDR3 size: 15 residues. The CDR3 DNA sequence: TGCGCCAGCAGCCAAATCATGGCAGCTAACTATGGCTACACCTTC. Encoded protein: CASSQIMAANYGYTF.

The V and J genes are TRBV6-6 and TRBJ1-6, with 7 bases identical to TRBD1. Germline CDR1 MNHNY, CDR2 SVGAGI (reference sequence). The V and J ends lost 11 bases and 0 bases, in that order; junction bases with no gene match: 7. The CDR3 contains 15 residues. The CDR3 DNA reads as TGTGCCGCCGGTGACAGGGCCTCCTATAATTCACCCCTCCACTTT. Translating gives CAAGDRASYNSPLHF.

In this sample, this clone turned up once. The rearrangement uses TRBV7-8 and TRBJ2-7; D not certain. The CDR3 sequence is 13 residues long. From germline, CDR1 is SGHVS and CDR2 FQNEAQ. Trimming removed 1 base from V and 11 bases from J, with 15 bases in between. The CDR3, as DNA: TGTGCCAGCAGCTTAGACTCTTCCGGTGCCGAGTACTTC. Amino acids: CASSLDSSGAEYF.

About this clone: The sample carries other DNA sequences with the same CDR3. The CDR3 DNA follows: TGTGCCTGGGGGCGGGGAGTGAGCGGGGGTACAGATACGCAGTATTTT. Amino acid sequence: CAWGRGVSGGTDTQYF. The chain links TRBV30 to TRBJ2-3; 8 bases match TRBD2. The CDR3 covers 16 residues. Losses at the gene ends were 5 bases for V and 3 bases for J; bases not matched to a gene: 13. Germline CDR1 is GTSNPN and CDR2 is SVGIG (reference sequence).

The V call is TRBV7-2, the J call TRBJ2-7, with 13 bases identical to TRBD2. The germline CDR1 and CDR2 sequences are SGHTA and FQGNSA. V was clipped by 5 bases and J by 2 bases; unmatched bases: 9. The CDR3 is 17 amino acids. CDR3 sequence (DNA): TGTGCCAGCAGCCCGAGCACGGGACTAGCGGGAACCTACGAGCAGTACTTC. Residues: CASSPSTGLAGTYEQYF.

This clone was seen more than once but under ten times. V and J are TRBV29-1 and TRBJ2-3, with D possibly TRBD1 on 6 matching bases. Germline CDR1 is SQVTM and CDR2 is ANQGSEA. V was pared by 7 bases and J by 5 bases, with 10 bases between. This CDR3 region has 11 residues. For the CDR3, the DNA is TGCAGCGCCTTAGGGGGAGATACGCAGTATTTT. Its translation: CSALGGDTQYF.

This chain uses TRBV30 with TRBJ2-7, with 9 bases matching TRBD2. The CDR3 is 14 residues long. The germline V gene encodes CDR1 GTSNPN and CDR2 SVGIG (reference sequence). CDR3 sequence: CVLSQRGATYEQYF. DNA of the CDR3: TGTGTCCTGTCCCAGCGGGGGGCAACCTACGAGCAGTACTTC.

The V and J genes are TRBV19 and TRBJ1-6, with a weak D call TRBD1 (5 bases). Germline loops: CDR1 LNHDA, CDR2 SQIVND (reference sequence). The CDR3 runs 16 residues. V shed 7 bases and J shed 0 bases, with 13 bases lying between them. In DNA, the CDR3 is TGTGCCAGTAAAATAGGGGCGAGCTCCTATAATTCACCCCTCCACTTT. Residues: CASKIGASSYNSPLHF.

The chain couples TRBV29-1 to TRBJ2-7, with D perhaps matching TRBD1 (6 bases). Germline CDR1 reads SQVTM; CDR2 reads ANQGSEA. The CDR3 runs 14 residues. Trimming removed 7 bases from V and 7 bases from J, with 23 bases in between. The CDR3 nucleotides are TGCAGCGCCGGATTGTTAGGGGGTAGGGGGGAGCAGTACTTC. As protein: CSAGLLGGRGEQYF.

The CDR3 DNA reads TGCGCCAGCAGCTTAATGGGAGTGAGGACTGAAGCTTTCTTT. Translating gives CASSLMGVRTEAFF. This chain connects TRBV5-1 to TRBJ1-1; D remains ambiguous. CDR3 length: 14 amino acids. Between the trimmed V and J ends, which lost 2 bases and 5 bases, there was a span of 13 bases. Germline CDR1 is SGHRS and CDR2 is YFSETQ.

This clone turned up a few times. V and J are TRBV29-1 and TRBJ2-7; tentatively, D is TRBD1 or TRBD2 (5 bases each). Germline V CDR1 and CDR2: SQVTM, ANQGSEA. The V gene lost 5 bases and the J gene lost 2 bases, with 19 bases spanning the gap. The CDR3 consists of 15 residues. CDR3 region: CSVLLEGRITYEQYF. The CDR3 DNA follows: TGCAGCGTTCTCTTAGAGGGGAGAATTACCTACGAGCAGTACTTC.

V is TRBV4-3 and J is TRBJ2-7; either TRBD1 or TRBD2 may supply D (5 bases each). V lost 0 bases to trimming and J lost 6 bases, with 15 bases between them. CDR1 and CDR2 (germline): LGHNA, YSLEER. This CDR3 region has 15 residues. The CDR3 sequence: CASSQDSGRQSEQYF. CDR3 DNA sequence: TGCGCCAGCAGCCAAGATTCGGGACGCCAATCCGAGCAGTACTTC.

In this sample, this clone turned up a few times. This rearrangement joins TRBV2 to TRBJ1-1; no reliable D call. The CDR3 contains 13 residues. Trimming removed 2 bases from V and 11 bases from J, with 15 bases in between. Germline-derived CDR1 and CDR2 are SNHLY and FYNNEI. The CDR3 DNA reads TGTGCCAGCAGTGAATCGGGCCCAGTCCGGGCTTTCTTT. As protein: CASSESGPVRAFF.

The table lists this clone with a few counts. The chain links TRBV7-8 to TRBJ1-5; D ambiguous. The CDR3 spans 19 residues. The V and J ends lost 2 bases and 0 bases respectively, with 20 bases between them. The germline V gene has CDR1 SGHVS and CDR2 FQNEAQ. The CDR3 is CASSLTLPGPIDSNQPQHF. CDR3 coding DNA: TGTGCCAGCAGCTTAACCCTCCCTGGCCCAATTGATAGCAATCAGCCCCAGCATTTT. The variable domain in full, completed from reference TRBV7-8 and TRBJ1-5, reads GAGVSQSPRYKVAKRGQDVALRCDPISGHVSLFWYQQALGQGPEFLTYFQNEAQLDKSGLPSDRFFAERPEGSVSTLKIQRTQQEDSAVYLCASSLTLPGPIDSNQPQHFGDGTRLSIL.

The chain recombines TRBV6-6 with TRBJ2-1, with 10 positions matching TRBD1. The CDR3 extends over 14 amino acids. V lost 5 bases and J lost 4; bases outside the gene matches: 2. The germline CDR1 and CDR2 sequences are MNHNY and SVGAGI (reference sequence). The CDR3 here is CASSVGQGYNEQFF. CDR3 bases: TGTGCCAGCAGTGTGGGACAGGGGTACAATGAGCAGTTCTTC.

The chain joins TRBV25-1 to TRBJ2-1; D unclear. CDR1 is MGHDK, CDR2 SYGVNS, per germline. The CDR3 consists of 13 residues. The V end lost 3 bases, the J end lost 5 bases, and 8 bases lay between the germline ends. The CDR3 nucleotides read TGTGCCAGCAGTGAGGGCCGCGACAATGAGCAGTTCTTC. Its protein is CASSEGRDNEQFF.

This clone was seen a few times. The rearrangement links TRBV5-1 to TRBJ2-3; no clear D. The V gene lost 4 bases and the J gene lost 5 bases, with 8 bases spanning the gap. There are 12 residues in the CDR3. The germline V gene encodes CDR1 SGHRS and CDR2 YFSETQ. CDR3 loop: CASSPEGDTQYF. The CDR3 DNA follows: TGCGCCAGCAGCCCTGAAGGAGATACGCAGTATTTT. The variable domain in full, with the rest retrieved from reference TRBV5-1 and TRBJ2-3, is KAGVTQTPRYLIKTRGQQVTLSCSPISGHRSVSWYQQTPGQGLQFLFEYFSETQRNKGNFPGRFSGRQFSNSRSEMNVSTLELGDSALYLCASSPEGDTQYFGPGTRLTVL.

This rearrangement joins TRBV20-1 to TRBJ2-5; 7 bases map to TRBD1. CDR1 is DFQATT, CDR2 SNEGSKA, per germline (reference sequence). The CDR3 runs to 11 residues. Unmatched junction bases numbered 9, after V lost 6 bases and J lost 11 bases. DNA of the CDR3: TGCAGTGCCGACAGGGTCCGTGAGCAGTACTTC. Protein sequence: CSADRVREQYF.

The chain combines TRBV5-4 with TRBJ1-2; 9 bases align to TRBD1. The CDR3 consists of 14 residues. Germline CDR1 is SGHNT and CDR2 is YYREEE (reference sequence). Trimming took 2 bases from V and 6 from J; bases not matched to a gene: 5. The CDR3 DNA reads TGTGCCAGCAGCTTCTACAGGGGGCGGAATGGCTACACCTTC. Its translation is CASSFYRGRNGYTF.

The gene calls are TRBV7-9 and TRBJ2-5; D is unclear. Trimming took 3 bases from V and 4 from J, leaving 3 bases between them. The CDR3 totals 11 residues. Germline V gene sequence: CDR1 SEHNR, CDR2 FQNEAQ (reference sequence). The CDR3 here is CASSFRETQYF. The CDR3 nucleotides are TGTGCCAGCAGCTTTAGAGAGACCCAGTACTTC.

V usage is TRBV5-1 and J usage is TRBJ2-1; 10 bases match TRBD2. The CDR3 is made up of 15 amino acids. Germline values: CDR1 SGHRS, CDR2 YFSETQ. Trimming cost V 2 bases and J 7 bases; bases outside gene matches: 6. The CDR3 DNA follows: TGCGCCAGCAGCTTTCTAGCGGGAGATCTGAATGAGCAGTTCTTC. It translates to CASSFLAGDLNEQFF.

The CDR3 DNA follows: TGTGCCAGTAGCCTCAGGGCGGGAGGGCATCCGGACGAGCAGTACTTC. Amino acid sequence: CASSLRAGGHPDEQYF. J is TRBJ2-7 and V is TRBV19; 9 nucleotides line up with TRBD2. This CDR3 has 16 amino acids. V gave up 6 bases and J gave up 5 bases; unmatched junction bases: 14. Germline-derived CDR1 and CDR2 are LNHDA and SQIVND (reference sequence).

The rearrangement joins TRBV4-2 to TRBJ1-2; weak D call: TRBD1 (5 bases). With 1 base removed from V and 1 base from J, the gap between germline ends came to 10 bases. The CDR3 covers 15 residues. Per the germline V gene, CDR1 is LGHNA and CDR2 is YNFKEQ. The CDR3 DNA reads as TGTGCCAGCAGCCAAGGGATGGGGGTTAACTATGGCTACACCTTC. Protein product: CASSQGMGVNYGYTF.

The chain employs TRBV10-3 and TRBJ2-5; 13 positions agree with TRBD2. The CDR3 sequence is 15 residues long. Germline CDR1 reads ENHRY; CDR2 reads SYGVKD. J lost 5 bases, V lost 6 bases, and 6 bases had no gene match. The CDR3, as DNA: TGTGCCATCAGCTGGACTAGCGGGAGTTCTGAGACCCAGTACTTC. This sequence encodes CAISWTSGSSETQYF.

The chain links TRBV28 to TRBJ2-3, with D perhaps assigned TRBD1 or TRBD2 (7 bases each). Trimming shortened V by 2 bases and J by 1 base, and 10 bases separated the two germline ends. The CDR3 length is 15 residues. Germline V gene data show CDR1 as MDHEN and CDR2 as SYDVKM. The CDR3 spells CASSLPGGGTDTQYF. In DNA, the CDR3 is TGTGCCAGCAGTTTACCAGGGGGGGGCACAGATACGCAGTATTTT. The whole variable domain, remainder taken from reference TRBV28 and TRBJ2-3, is DVKVTQSSRYLVKRTGEKVFLECVQDMDHENMFWYRQDPGLGLRLIYFSYDVKMKEKGDIPEGYSVSREKKERFSLILESASTNQTSMYLCASSLPGGGTDTQYFGPGTRLTVL.

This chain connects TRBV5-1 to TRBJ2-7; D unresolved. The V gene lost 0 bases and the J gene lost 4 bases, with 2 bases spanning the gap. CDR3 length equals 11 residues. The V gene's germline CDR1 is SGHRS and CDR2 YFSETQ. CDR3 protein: CASSLGYEQYF. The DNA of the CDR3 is TGCGCCAGCAGCTTGGGGTACGAGCAGTACTTC.

The CDR3 spells CAWSVFAGSTEAFF. DNA for the CDR3: TGTGCCTGGAGTGTCTTTGCAGGGAGCACTGAAGCTTTCTTT. The chain combines TRBV30 with TRBJ1-1; tentatively, D is TRBD1 (5 bases). Trimming removed 0 bases at V and 4 bases at J, with 12 bases between. This CDR3 comprises 14 residues. Germline lookup yields CDR1 GTSNPN and CDR2 SVGIG (reference sequence).

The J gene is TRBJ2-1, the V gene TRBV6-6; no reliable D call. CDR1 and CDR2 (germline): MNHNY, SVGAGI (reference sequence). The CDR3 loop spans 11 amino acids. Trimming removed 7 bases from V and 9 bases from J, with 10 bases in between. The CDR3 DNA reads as TGTGCCAGCACCGACTTTTTTGAGCAGTTCTTC. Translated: CASTDFFEQFF.